These 21 T cell receptor beta chains share one sample of origin, sequenced in a study of cytomegalovirus exposure and HLA in healthy donors. PCR used 60 Vbeta primers and 13 Jbeta primers. Clones were read by immunoSEQ multiplex PCR, and TCRdb kept only the in-frame ones, dropping some. The repertoire includes some 120,000 clones, around two thirds of them detected once, and roughly 10% sits in the top ten. The specimen was PBMCs. The receptors come from a woman in her thirties or forties in good health and CMV-seropositive.

There are a few counts of this clone. This sequence joins TRBV10-1 and TRBJ1-3, with no clear D. This CDR3 is built from 16 residues. The germline CDR1 and CDR2 sequences are WNHNN and SYGVQD (reference sequence). V shed 0 bases and J shed 0 bases, with 9 bases lying between them. The CDR3 spells CASSESGTCSGNTIYF. CDR3 DNA: TGCGCCAGCAGTGAGTCGGGCACCTGCTCTGGAAACACCATATATTTT.

This clone occurred a few times. The chain recombines TRBV27 with TRBJ1-2; no clear D gene. Per germline, CDR1 MNHEY and CDR2 SMNVEV (reference sequence). V gave up 2 bases and J gave up 2 bases, with 6 bases separating them. The CDR3 has 13 amino acids. DNA of the CDR3: TGTGCCAGCAGTTTAACCGGGAACTATGGCTACACCTTC. Residues: CASSLTGNYGYTF.

This rearrangement joins TRBV7-2 to TRBJ1-2, with TRBD1 identical over 9 bases. The CDR3 consists of 15 residues. With V trimmed by 4 bases and J by 2 bases, 5 bases remained unmatched. Germline V CDR1 and CDR2: SGHTA, FQGNSA. The CDR3 loop is CASSSYRGQNYGYTF. The CDR3 nucleotides read TGTGCCAGCAGCTCCTACAGGGGGCAAAACTATGGCTACACCTTC.

The J gene is TRBJ2-3, the V gene TRBV5-1; D is possibly TRBD1 (6 bases). This CDR3 is built from 14 residues. V was shortened by 5 bases and J by 2 bases, with 12 bases between the two germline ends. CDR1 is SGHRS and CDR2 is YFSETQ in the germline V gene. CDR3 amino acids: CASRLQGATDTQYF. In DNA form, the CDR3 reads TGCGCCAGCAGATTACAGGGCGCCACAGATACGCAGTATTTT. The full variable domain, completed using reference TRBV5-1 and TRBJ2-3, is KAGVTQTPRYLIKTRGQQVTLSCSPISGHRSVSWYQQTPGQGLQFLFEYFSETQRNKGNFPGRFSGRQFSNSRSEMNVSTLELGDSALYLCASRLQGATDTQYFGPGTRLTVL.

The V gene is TRBV11-2, the J gene TRBJ2-5, with D possibly matching TRBD2 (6 bases). The CDR3 runs to 13 residues. Germline CDR1 SGHAT, CDR2 FQNNGV. Trimming shortened V by 6 bases and J by 1 base, and 9 bases separated the two germline ends. The CDR3 bases are TGTGCCAGCAGGCCGACTAGCCAAGAGACCCAGTACTTC. Translation: CASRPTSQETQYF.

This chain joins TRBV5-4 and TRBJ2-7; 11 nucleotides line up with TRBD2. V shed 0 bases, J shed 2 bases, and the junction held 4 bases outside the gene matches. The V gene's germline CDR1 is SGHNT and CDR2 YYREEE (reference sequence). This CDR3 contains 16 residues. The CDR3 DNA sequence: TGTGCCAGCAGCTTGGGGTTAGCGGGAGGGGCCTACGAGCAGTACTTC. Its translation is CASSLGLAGGAYEQYF.

This clone showed up just a few times. The gene calls are TRBV5-5 and TRBJ2-2; TRBD1 matches at 7 bases. V shed 0 bases and J 2 bases; nucleotides not matched to a gene: 4. CDR3 length equals 16 residues. Germline V CDR1 and CDR2: SGHKS, YYEKEE (reference sequence). The CDR3 DNA is TGTGCCAGCAGCTTGGCGACAGGGCCAAACACCGGGGAGCTGTTTTTT. Translation gives CASSLATGPNTGELFF.

The chain links TRBV9 to TRBJ1-1; a weak D match, TRBD1 (6 bases). CDR1 is SGDLS and CDR2 is YYNGEE in the germline V gene. With 4 bases removed from V and 2 bases from J, the gap between germline ends came to 15 bases. This CDR3 has 15 residues. The CDR3 loop is CASSLGQHGNTEAFF. The DNA of the CDR3 is TGTGCCAGCAGCCTAGGACAGCACGGAAACACTGAAGCTTTCTTT.

J is TRBJ2-1 and V is TRBV7-9; D gene uncertain. This CDR3 region has 19 residues. CDR1 and CDR2 from the germline V gene are SEHNR and FQNEAQ (reference sequence). Trimming stripped 1 base from V and 2 bases from J, with 21 bases between. CDR3 in DNA: TGTGCCAGCAGCTTAGTTGACTCTCTGGCCCCCTACGCCTACAATGAGCAGTTCTTC. Residues: CASSLVDSLAPYAYNEQFF.

J is TRBJ1-5 and V is TRBV27; D gene ambiguous. The germline gives CDR1 MNHEY, CDR2 SMNVEV (reference sequence). V lost 5 bases and J lost 4, with 9 bases in between. This CDR3 region has 13 residues. Here the CDR3 DNA reads TGTGCCAGCAGTCATCAGTCGAATCAGCCCCAGCATTTT. Its protein is CASSHQSNQPQHF.

The rearrangement joins TRBV9 to TRBJ2-7, with a possible D match to TRBD1 (5 bases). Germline assignment: CDR1 SGDLS and CDR2 YYNGEE. The CDR3 runs to 15 residues. V lost 4 bases and J lost 2, with 16 bases in between. CDR3 nucleotide sequence: TGTGCCAGCAGCCCAGCCCTTCTGGACACCTACGAGCAGTACTTC. Translating gives CASSPALLDTYEQYF. Full variable domain (rest looked up from reference TRBV9 and TRBJ2-7): DSGVTQTPKHLITATGQRVTLRCSPRSGDLSVYWYQQSLDQGLQFLIQYYNGEERAKGNILERFSAQQFPDLHSELNLSSLELGDSALYFCASSPALLDTYEQYFGPGTRLTVT.

The chain recombines TRBV28 with TRBJ2-2; D call uncertain. Trimming removed 5 bases from V and 10 bases from J, with 11 bases in between. The CDR3 runs 12 residues. The germline V gene encodes CDR1 MDHEN and CDR2 SYDVKM. The CDR3 DNA sequence: TGTGCCAGCAGTGCCCTAGAGGCGGAGCTGTTTTTT. Amino acid sequence: CASSALEAELFF.

This rearrangement joins TRBV28 to TRBJ1-4; perhaps TRBD1 as D (5 bases). CDR1 and CDR2 from the germline V gene are MDHEN and SYDVKM. The CDR3 length is 14 residues. Trimming removed 5 bases at V and 10 bases at J, with 17 bases between. The CDR3: CASSAPTVAGKLFF. The CDR3 region has the DNA TGTGCCAGCAGTGCCCCGACAGTAGCGGGAAAACTGTTTTTT.

The genes are TRBV6-6 and TRBJ2-1; 7 bases are a match to TRBD1. CDR3 size: 14 residues. V gave up 7 bases and J gave up 7 bases; unmatched junction bases: 10. CDR1 MNHNY and CDR2 SVGAGI come from the germline V gene (reference sequence). In DNA form, the CDR3 reads TGTGCCAGCAAAATAGACAGGGTCGATAATGAGCAGTTCTTC. Its protein is CASKIDRVDNEQFF.

As for this clone: The sample has other DNA sequences that encode this CDR3 too. This chain joins TRBV14 and TRBJ2-5, with 12 positions matching TRBD2. V shed 6 bases, J shed 5 bases, and the junction held 10 bases outside the gene matches. The CDR3 has 16 residues. Germline V lookup: CDR1 SGHDN, CDR2 FVKESK. The CDR3 DNA sequence: TGTGCCAGCAGTCAATGGGGACTAGCGGGTTCGGAGACCCAGTACTTC. Its translation is CASSQWGLAGSETQYF.

This clone was counted only a few times. CDR3 in amino acids: CSVYSSGQETQYF. CDR3 nucleotide sequence: TGCAGCGTTTACTCGTCCGGCCAAGAGACCCAGTACTTC. This chain uses TRBV29-1 with TRBJ2-5; D not certain. CDR1 is SQVTM and CDR2 is ANQGSEA in the germline V gene. V lost 5 bases to trimming and J lost 1 base, with 11 bases between them. The CDR3 is 13 residues long.

The chain combines TRBV11-2 with TRBJ1-2; TRBD1 is a possible D gene (5 bases). The CDR3 has 15 residues. V gave up 4 bases and J gave up 5 bases, with 17 bases separating them. Germline lookup yields CDR1 SGHAT and CDR2 FQNNGV. CDR3 nucleotide sequence: TGTGCCAGCAGCTCACTGGACGGGAGGGGTTATGGCTACACCTTC. Residues: CASSSLDGRGYGYTF.

This clone was seen only a few times. This chain joins TRBV4-1 and TRBJ1-2, with no clear D. Germline loops: CDR1 MGHRA, CDR2 YSYEKL. The CDR3 is 13 residues long. V lost 1 base and J lost 8, with 11 bases in between. CDR3 region: CASSQVQPLGYTF. CDR3 in DNA: TGCGCCAGCAGCCAAGTACAACCGTTGGGCTACACCTTC.

This chain links TRBV5-5 with TRBJ2-1, with 10 bases that match TRBD1. V lost 4 bases, J lost 5 bases, and 3 bases stayed unmatched. CDR3 length equals 14 residues. From germline, CDR1 is SGHKS and CDR2 YYEKEE (reference sequence). CDR3: CASSPDRGHNEQFF. The CDR3 DNA reads as TGTGCCAGCAGCCCCGACAGGGGGCACAATGAGCAGTTCTTC.

The chain employs TRBV6-1 and TRBJ1-1, with unresolved D. V was pared by 2 bases and J by 8 bases, with 6 bases between. Germline loops: CDR1 MNHNS, CDR2 SASEGT. The CDR3 has 11 amino acids. The CDR3 DNA sequence: TGTGCCAGCAGTGAAATGGCAGAAGCTTTCTTT. Translated: CASSEMAEAFF.

This clone turned up a few times. V usage is TRBV9 and J usage is TRBJ2-7; 10 bases map to TRBD2. CDR1 and CDR2 from the germline V gene are SGDLS and YYNGEE. J gave up 5 bases and V 0 bases, and 2 bases lay outside the gene matches. This CDR3 comprises 14 residues. The CDR3 protein is CASSVGLAGDEQYF. DNA of the CDR3: TGTGCCAGCAGCGTAGGTCTAGCGGGAGACGAGCAGTACTTC.